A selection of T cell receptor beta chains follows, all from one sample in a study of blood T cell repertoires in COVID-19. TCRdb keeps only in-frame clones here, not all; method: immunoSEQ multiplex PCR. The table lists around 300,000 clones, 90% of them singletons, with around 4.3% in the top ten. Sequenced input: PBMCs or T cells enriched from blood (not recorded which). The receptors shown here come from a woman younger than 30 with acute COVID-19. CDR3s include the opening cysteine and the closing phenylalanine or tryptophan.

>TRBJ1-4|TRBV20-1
CSASDGGNEKLFF
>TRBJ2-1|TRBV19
CASSKGLAGGFYNEQFF
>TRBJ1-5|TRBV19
CASSMDSITGGNQPQHF
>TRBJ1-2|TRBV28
CASSPGAFHYGYTF
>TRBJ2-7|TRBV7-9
CASSLDDRGPRPYEQYF
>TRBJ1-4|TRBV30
CAWTRQGFDEKLFF
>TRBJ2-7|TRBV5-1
CASSGGDYEQYF
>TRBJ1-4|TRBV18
CASSQQGQLNEKLFF
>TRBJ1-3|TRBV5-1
CASSLAPTGASGNTIYF
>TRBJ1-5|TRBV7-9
CASSSGTGNQPQHF
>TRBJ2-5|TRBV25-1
CASSAKDRVWETQYF
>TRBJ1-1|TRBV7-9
CASSFRTTEAFF
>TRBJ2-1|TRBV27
CASTLTSGGYNEQFF
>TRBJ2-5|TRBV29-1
CSSKGDGETQYF
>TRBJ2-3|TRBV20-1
CSASDSGRTDTQYF
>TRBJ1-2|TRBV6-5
CASSYSTGTVADGYTF
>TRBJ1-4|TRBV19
CASSITRARNEKLFF
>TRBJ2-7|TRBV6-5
CASSPSGLLYEQYF
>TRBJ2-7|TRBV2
CASSDRVPYEQYF
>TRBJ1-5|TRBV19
CASRNPRTVNQPQHF
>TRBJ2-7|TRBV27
CASSLWGRTLSYEQYF
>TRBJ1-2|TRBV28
CASSPGAPYGYTF
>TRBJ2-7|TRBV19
CASSIVAGTYEQYF
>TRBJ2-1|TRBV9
CASTQGAGGLNEQFF
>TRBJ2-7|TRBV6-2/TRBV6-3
CASSFLAEGTYEQYF
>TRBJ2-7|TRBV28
CASRPRGYEQYF
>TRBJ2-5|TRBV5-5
CASSLVLALPQETQYF
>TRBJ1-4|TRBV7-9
CASRPTGTGTNEKLFF
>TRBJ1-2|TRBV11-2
CAIHGQGNYTF
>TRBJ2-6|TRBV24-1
CATSGSGSGANVLTF
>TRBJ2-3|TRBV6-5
CASSYSRGSTDTQYF
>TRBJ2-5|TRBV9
CASSPSGRPQETQYF
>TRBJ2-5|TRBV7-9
CASSFLSGGTGGTQYF
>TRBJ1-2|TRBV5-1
CASSPGQGNYGYTF
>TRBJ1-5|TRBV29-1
CSVEMTDNQPQHF
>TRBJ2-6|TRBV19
CASSVTGTTGANVLTF
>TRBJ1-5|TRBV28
CASMAGDYSNQPQHF
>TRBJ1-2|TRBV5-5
CASSRGRGENYGYTF
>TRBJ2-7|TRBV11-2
CASSLGGGAARTYEQYF
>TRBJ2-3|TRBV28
CASSLEADTQYF
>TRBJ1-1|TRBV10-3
CAIGDRGTNTEAFF